This T cell receptor (beta chain) was recovered during a study of shared clonotypes between healthy human individuals. Clones were read by immunoSEQ multiplex PCR, and TCRdb kept only the in-frame ones, dropping some. The sample holds 800,000 or so clones, 96% seen once. This CDR3 spans 16 amino acids. V lost 5 bases, J lost 5 bases, and 12 bases stayed unmatched. CDR1 and CDR2 from the germline V gene are SGHVS and FNYEAQ. Worth noting for this clone: Its target is unknown.

Naive CD8 cells lacked CD45RO and underwent positive selection for CCR7, leaving out terminally differentiated effector memory CD45RA+ cells. Study-level results: Sampling included only blood; tissue repertoires likely differ.

The rearrangement links TRBV7-6 to TRBJ2-5, with 9 bases fitting TRBD2. This clonotype originated in a young man in good health. Sequencing was carried out using naive CD8+ T cells sorted from blood. The CDR3 bases are TGTGCCAGCAGCCCGCGGGAGGGGTTAACGTGGGAGACCCAGTACTTC. Its translation is CASSPREGLTWETQYF. The full variable domain, with the rest looked up from reference TRBV7-6 and TRBJ2-5, is GAGVSQSPRYKVTKRGQDVALRCDPISGHVSLYWYRQALGQGPEFLTYFNYEAQQDKSGLPNDRFSAERPEGSISTLTIQRTEQRDSAMYRCASSPREGLTWETQYFGPGTRLLVL.